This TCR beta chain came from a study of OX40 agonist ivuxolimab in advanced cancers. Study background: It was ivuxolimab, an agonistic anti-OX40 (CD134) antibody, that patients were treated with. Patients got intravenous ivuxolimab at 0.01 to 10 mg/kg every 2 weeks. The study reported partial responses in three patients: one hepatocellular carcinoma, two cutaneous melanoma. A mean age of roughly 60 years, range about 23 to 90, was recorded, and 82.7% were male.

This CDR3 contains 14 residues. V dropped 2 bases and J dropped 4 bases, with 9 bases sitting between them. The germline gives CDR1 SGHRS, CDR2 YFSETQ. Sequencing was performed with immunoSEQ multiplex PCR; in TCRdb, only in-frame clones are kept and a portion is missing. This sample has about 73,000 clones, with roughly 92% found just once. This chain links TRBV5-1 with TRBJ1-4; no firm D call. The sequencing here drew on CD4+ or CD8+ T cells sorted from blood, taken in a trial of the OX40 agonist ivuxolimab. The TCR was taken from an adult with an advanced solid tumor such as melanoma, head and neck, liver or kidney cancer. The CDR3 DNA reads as TGCGCCAGCAGCTTCTTTAGCAATAATGAAAAACTGTTTTTT. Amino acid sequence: CASSFFSNNEKLFF. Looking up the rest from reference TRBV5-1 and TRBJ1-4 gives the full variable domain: KAGVTQTPRYLIKTRGQQVTLSCSPISGHRSVSWYQQTPGQGLQFLFEYFSETQRNKGNFPGRFSGRQFSNSRSEMNVSTLELGDSALYLCASSFFSNNEKLFFGSGTQLSVL.